These T cell receptor beta chains were read from a single sample in a study of shared clonotypes between healthy human individuals. Only in-frame clones appear in the TCRdb table, and some are missing; sequencing was by immunoSEQ multiplex PCR. The sample holds about 380,000 clones; around 96% are singletons and the top ten take more than 0.3%. What was sequenced was memory CD8+ T cells sorted from blood. These TCRs come from a man younger than 40 in good health. The CDR3 runs from the conserved cysteine through the conserved F or W. Size is stated for part of the rows, as once, few or many counts, or as a class when the clone is expanded.

TRBV28	-	TRBJ2-1	CASSLSGLAVYNEQFF
TRBV6-4	-	TRBJ2-2	CASSDGQGTGELFF
TRBV7-6	-	TRBJ2-7	CASSLGEIDEQYF
TRBV5-4	-	TRBJ1-1	CASSPFRDRGLNTEAFF
TRBV2	-	TRBJ2-7	CASSEAYEQYF
TRBV1	-	TRBJ1-2	CTSGTKPGPSYGYTF
TRBV19	-	TRBJ2-2	CASRGGLNTGELFF
TRBV30	-	TRBJ1-4	CAWSVLGGAREKLFF
TRBV5-1	-	TRBJ2-3	CASSLGLADTQYF
TRBV4-1	-	TRBJ2-5	CASSQGGGKETQYF
TRBV2	once	TRBJ1-1	CASKKGAGTEAFF
TRBV5-1	-	TRBJ1-2	CASSQGQGIPNYGYTF
TRBV4-1	-	TRBJ1-1	CASSQVGTPGRLTEAFF
TRBV11-2	-	TRBJ2-7	CASSLAPLGSSYEQYF
TRBV2	-	TRBJ2-6	CASRRGSGANVLTF
TRBV6-6	once	TRBJ2-7	CASSYGEYEQYF
TRBV28	-	TRBJ2-2	CASSFGETGGTGELFF
TRBV9	-	TRBJ2-7	CASSVTGNEQYF
TRBV5-6	few	TRBJ1-1	CASSPAGGKAFF
TRBV28	-	TRBJ1-3	CASSLRGGRSNTIYF
TRBV28	-	TRBJ1-1	CASSFPASGLGTEAFF
TRBV18	-	TRBJ2-3	CASSPLAGRTDTQYF
TRBV19	-	TRBJ1-6	CASSIYLRGNSPLHF
TRBV10-2	-	TRBJ2-1	CASRPLGSYYNEQFF
TRBV6-1	-	TRBJ2-3	CASSVTGGTDTQYF
TRBV7-2	-	TRBJ2-7	CASSLPGLAGRHEQYF
TRBV19	-	TRBJ2-2	CASHSQGFTGELFF
TRBV5-1	-	TRBJ2-7	CASSPRTSVAGTSGRIYEQYF
TRBV30	-	TRBJ2-3	CAWTKNGRAYTDTQYF
TRBV28	-	TRBJ2-1	CASSGDDDYNEQFF
TRBV10-3	-	TRBJ1-2	CAISVNPGWEAVNGYTF
TRBV5-4	-	TRBJ2-5	CASSLGDPAGRETQYF
TRBV30	-	TRBJ2-5	CAWSVLWGRTQYF
TRBV7-9	few	TRBJ1-3	CASSQRPRGNTIYF